The rows below give T cell receptor beta chains drawn from one sample of a study of metastatic and nonmetastatic thyroid tumors. TCRdb re-called clones from the PCR reads using MiXCR. The data show over 30,000 clones, with 20% to 25% seen just once and less than 4% held by the top ten. Sequencing used tumor tissue. Receptor source: a male donor with papillary thyroid cancer or a benign thyroid nodule (not recorded which). Some clones in this sample may be carry-over from other donors' samples. CDR3s include the opening cysteine and the closing phenylalanine or tryptophan. D genes are given only for firm matches. Only some rows state a clone size, as once, few, many or a class for expanded clones.

j_call	clone_size	d_call	v_call	cdr3_nt	cdr3_aa
TRBJ2-3	many	-	TRBV20-1	TGCAGTGCTAGAGATCGTGAGCGGTTGGGGACAGATACGCAGTATTTT	CSARDRERLGTDTQYF
TRBJ2-2	many	-	TRBV3-1	TGTGCCAGCAGCCAAGCCACGAACACCGGGGAGCTGTTTTTT	CASSQATNTGELFF
TRBJ2-7	medium-sized	-	TRBV2	TGTGCCACTTGGACGGAAGCCTACGAGCAGTACTTC	CATWTEAYEQYF
TRBJ2-3	-	-	TRBV11-3	TGTGCCAGCAGCTTAGATAGCGGCACAGATACGCAGTATTTT	CASSLDSGTDTQYF
TRBJ2-7	many	TRBD2	TRBV12-3/TRBV12-4	TGTGCCAGCAGCGGTCGGGGGAGGGGAAGGGGCTCCTACGAGCAGTACTTC	CASSGRGRGRGSYEQYF
TRBJ1-6	few	TRBD1	TRBV27	TGTGCCAGCAGTTTATCCCGGACAGGGGTCGCCCTCCACTTT	CASSLSRTGVALHF
TRBJ2-1	many	-	TRBV5-1	TGCGCCAGCAGAACCACCGGGAGAGTGAGGACAGGTGAGCAGTTCTTC	CASRTTGRVRTGEQFF
TRBJ2-7	many	-	TRBV20-1	TGCAGTGCTAGCGAGGGTTTGGGGTCTCGGGAGCAGCACTTC	CSASEGLGSREQHF
TRBJ2-3	many	-	TRBV18	TGTGCCAGCTCACACAGGACTACCCGCACAGATACGCAGTATTTT	CASSHRTTRTDTQYF
TRBJ1-5	many	-	TRBV2	TGTGCCAGCAGTGAGAGCGGGAGCAATCAGCCCCAGCATTTT	CASSESGSNQPQHF
TRBJ2-6	-	-	TRBV5-1	TGCGCCAGCAGCTTCCTCCTCTCTGGGGCCAACGTCCTGACTTTC	CASSFLLSGANVLTF
TRBJ2-7	medium-sized	-	TRBV28	TGTGCCAGCAGAGCCCAAGGGGGGGCATCCTACGAGCAGTACTTC	CASRAQGGASYEQYF
TRBJ1-3	-	-	TRBV2	TGTGCCAGCAGTGCTCGGGGGTCTTGGAACACCATATATTTT	CASSARGSWNTIYF
TRBJ2-7	many	TRBD1	TRBV7-9	TGTGCCAGCAGCTTAGAGGGACAGGGCTCCTACGAGCAGTACTTC	CASSLEGQGSYEQYF
TRBJ2-6	many	TRBD2	TRBV19	TGTGCCAGTAGTATAACTAGCGGCTCTGGGGCCAACGTCCTGACTTTC	CASSITSGSGANVLTF
TRBJ2-5	many	TRBD2	TRBV7-9	TGTGCCAGCAGCCCCGGGACTAGCGGGAGAGAGACCCAGTACTTC	CASSPGTSGRETQYF
TRBJ2-7	many	-	TRBV2	TGTGCCAGCAGTCCAGAATACGAGCAGTACTTC	CASSPEYEQYF
TRBJ1-5	-	-	TRBV30	TGTGCCTGGAGTGGACAGGGCAATCAGCCCCAGCATTTT	CAWSGQGNQPQHF
TRBJ2-7	few	-	TRBV27	TGTGCCAGTCCAGAACTGAGCTCCTACGAGCAGTACTTC	CASPELSSYEQYF
TRBJ2-7	few	-	TRBV28	TGTGCCAGCAGCGACAGATACGAGCAGTACTTC	CASSDRYEQYF
TRBJ1-2	few	TRBD1	TRBV6-1	TGTGCCAGCAGTCCCTCGACAGGGACCAGCTATGGCTACACCTTC	CASSPSTGTSYGYTF
TRBJ1-1	many	-	TRBV5-1	TGCGCCAGCAGCTTGGGACGGCTTTTGAACACTGAAGCTTTCTTT	CASSLGRLLNTEAFF
TRBJ2-2	medium-sized	-	TRBV6-2/TRBV6-3	TGTGCCAGCAGGCTAACCATTAAGGGTGCAGGAAGGACCGGGGAGCTGTTTTTT	CASRLTIKGAGRTGELFF
TRBJ2-3	many	-	TRBV20-1	TGCAGTGCTAGGCGGCCTAGCACAGATACGCAGTATTTT	CSARRPSTDTQYF
TRBJ2-1	many	-	TRBV7-2	TGTGCCAGCAGCGCAGGAGGTTACAATGAGCAGTTCTTC	CASSAGGYNEQFF
TRBJ2-3	-	TRBD1	TRBV4-2	TGTGCCAGCAGCCCCCGGGGACAGATGAGCACAGATACGCAGTATTTT	CASSPRGQMSTDTQYF
TRBJ2-3	-	-	TRBV7-9	TGTGCCAGCAGCCGAGATCAAGATACGCAGTATTTT	CASSRDQDTQYF
TRBJ2-7	-	-	TRBV5-5	TGTGCCAGCAGCCATAAGAGCGGGTCCACCCGGGAGCAGTACTTC	CASSHKSGSTREQYF
TRBJ1-1	many	-	TRBV6-2/TRBV6-3	TGTGCCAGCAGGGATTTCGATGCTGAAGCTTTCTTT	CASRDFDAEAFF
TRBJ1-2	many	-	TRBV30	TGTGCCTGGAGTGTGGGGTTACAGAGAGGTTATGGCTACACCTTC	CAWSVGLQRGYGYTF
TRBJ2-1	many	TRBD2	TRBV24-1	TGTGCCACCAGCCGGGGCGGGAGGGCCGATAATGAGCAGTTCTTC	CATSRGGRADNEQFF
TRBJ1-1	-	-	TRBV30	TGTGCCTGGAGCGGTCAGGCGAACACTGAAGCTTTCTTT	CAWSGQANTEAFF
TRBJ2-1	many	TRBD2	TRBV7-3	TGTGCCAGCAGCCCGACTAGCGGGAGCGACAATGAGCAGTTCTTC	CASSPTSGSDNEQFF
TRBJ1-3	-	TRBD1	TRBV20-1	TGCAGTGCTAGGGGACAGAGCTCTGGAAACACCATATATTTT	CSARGQSSGNTIYF
TRBJ2-7	-	-	TRBV6-6	TGTGCCAGCAGTCGGGACAGGGGATTCACTAGCGGGATCTACGAGCAGTACTTC	CASSRDRGFTSGIYEQYF
TRBJ2-1	medium-sized	TRBD1	TRBV6-1	TGTGCCAGTGACAGGGGATCCTACAATGAGCAGTTCTTC	CASDRGSYNEQFF
TRBJ1-2	-	-	TRBV20-1	TGCAGTGCTAGATTACCGGGGGTTGTCGGGAGGGGCTACACCTTC	CSARLPGVVGRGYTF
TRBJ2-7	-	TRBD2	TRBV27	TGTGCCAGCATCTTCTCGCCGAGCGGGAGGGATGCCTACGAGCAGTACTTC	CASIFSPSGRDAYEQYF
TRBJ1-4	once	TRBD1	TRBV7-2	TGTGCCAGCAGCTTAGCTTGGACAGGGAATTACGGTAATGAAAAACTGTTTTTT	CASSLAWTGNYGNEKLFF
TRBJ2-1	-	TRBD2	TRBV2	TGTGCCAGCGATCAGCGGGGGCGCAATGAGCAGTTCTTC	CASDQRGRNEQFF
TRBJ2-6	many	-	TRBV27	TGTGCCAGCAGTCGACTTGTCTCTGGGGCCAACGTCCTGACTTTC	CASSRLVSGANVLTF
TRBJ2-5	-	-	TRBV20-1	TGCAGTGCTAACTCAAGACTATCGGTAGGGGAGACCCAGTACTTC	CSANSRLSVGETQYF